Following are 18 T cell receptor beta chains from one sample sequenced in a study of cytomegalovirus exposure and HLA in healthy donors. The PCR employed 60 Vbeta primers together with 13 Jbeta primers. Here immunoSEQ multiplex PCR was the method, and the copy in TCRdb shows in-frame clones only, minus some. The repertoire consists of about 160,000 clones, with approximately 80% occurring once and the leading ten covering roughly 9.7%. Sequenced material: PBMCs. Source of these receptors: a young man in good health and CMV-seropositive.

The chain employs TRBV5-1 and TRBJ1-6; no definite D call. CDR3 length: 13 amino acids. Germline V gives CDR1 SGHRS, CDR2 YFSETQ. V lost 4 bases to trimming and J lost 8 bases, with 10 bases between them. DNA for the CDR3: TGCGCCAGCAGCCGTGGCGGTGATTCACCCCTCCACTTT. Translation gives CASSRGGDSPLHF.

The chain carries TRBV2 and TRBJ1-5; D is uncertain. V shed 6 bases and J shed 5 bases, with 8 bases lying between them. CDR1 is SNHLY, CDR2 FYNNEI, per germline. CDR3 length equals 12 residues. The CDR3 DNA sequence: TGTGCCAGCAGACAAGAATATCAGCCCCAGCATTTT. Encoded protein: CASRQEYQPQHF.

The chain is built from TRBV4-3 and TRBJ1-1; tentative D call: TRBD1 (5 bases). With 0 bases removed from V and 1 base from J, the gap between germline ends came to 18 bases. Germline V CDR1 and CDR2: LGHNA, YSLEER. This CDR3 comprises 18 residues. CDR3 in amino acids: CASSQDAPWGVTNTEAFF. CDR3 sequence (DNA): TGCGCCAGCAGCCAAGATGCCCCCTGGGGGGTGACGAACACTGAAGCTTTCTTT.

The V and J genes are TRBV7-2 and TRBJ1-4; TRBD1 might be the D (6 bases). The V end lost 5 bases, the J end lost 0 bases, and 13 bases lay between the germline ends. CDR3 length: 16 amino acids. Looked up from germline, CDR1 is SGHTA and CDR2 is FQGNSA. The CDR3 region is CASSQRDTSTNEKLFF. The DNA of the CDR3 is TGTGCCAGCAGCCAAAGGGACACGTCAACTAATGAAAAACTGTTTTTT.

This clone was counted between two and nine times. The V gene is TRBV5-1, the J gene TRBJ2-2; D might be TRBD2 (7 bases). The CDR3 sequence is 15 residues long. The V end lost 2 bases, the J end lost 3 bases, and 11 bases lay between the germline ends. Germline V lookup: CDR1 SGHRS, CDR2 YFSETQ. CDR3 region: CASSLRGADTGELFF. The CDR3, as DNA: TGCGCCAGCAGCTTACGGGGGGCGGACACCGGGGAGCTGTTTTTT.

The rearrangement joins TRBV4-2 to TRBJ2-4; 12 positions match TRBD2. Germline CDR1 reads LGHNA; CDR2 reads YNFKEQ. V trimming: 1 base; J trimming: 2 bases; junction bases outside the gene matches: 6. This CDR3 is built from 18 residues. The CDR3 spells CASSQASGGAGTKNIQYF. CDR3 DNA: TGTGCCAGCAGCCAAGCTAGCGGGGGGGCCGGGACCAAAAACATTCAGTACTTC.

In the case of this clone: Sequence at one end of the junction differs from germline and may be a read error. J is TRBJ2-1 and V is TRBV7-9; TRBD2 agrees at 13 bases. There are 15 residues in the CDR3. The V gene's germline CDR1 is SEHNR and CDR2 FQNEAQ (reference sequence). CDR3 residues: CSSNYGLAGVYEQFF. CDR3 coding DNA: TGTTCCAGCAACTACGGACTAGCGGGGGTCTATGAGCAGTTCTTC.

The sample holds one count of this clone. Other DNA sequences in this sample translate to the same CDR3. The chain employs TRBV6-5 and TRBJ2-7; tentative D call: TRBD2 (5 bases). The CDR3 loop spans 15 amino acids. Trimming took off 0 bases at V and 1 base at J, with 10 bases between the two ends. The germline CDR1 and CDR2 sequences are MNHEY and SVGAGI. The CDR3 sequence is CASSYSGTGSYEQYF. The CDR3 region has the DNA TGTGCCAGCAGTTACTCGGGTACGGGGTCCTACGAGCAGTACTTC.

The genes are TRBV7-9 and TRBJ2-3; D not resolved. Between the trimmed V and J ends, which lost 1 base and 5 bases, there was a span of 7 bases. The CDR3 spans 13 residues. The germline V gene encodes CDR1 SEHNR and CDR2 FQNEAQ (reference sequence). This CDR3 is CASSLESGDTQYF. The CDR3 DNA reads TGTGCCAGCAGCTTAGAATCAGGAGATACGCAGTATTTT.

This clone came up a few times. One end of the junction varies from germline; a read error may be responsible. Distinct nucleotide sequences in the sample also encode this CDR3. V gene TRBV4-1 combines with J gene TRBJ1-3, with TRBD1 matching over 8 bases. Germline V gene sequence: CDR1 MGHRA, CDR2 YSYEKL. This CDR3 contains 15 residues. The CDR3 nucleotides are TGCGCCAGCAGCCCGACACCCGGGACAGGTAACACCATTTATTTT. As protein: CASSPTPGTGNTIYF.

The chain combines TRBV5-1 with TRBJ2-5; possibly TRBD1 for D (6 bases). Germline values: CDR1 SGHRS, CDR2 YFSETQ. Trimming shortened V by 0 bases and J by 1 base, and 13 bases separated the two germline ends. CDR3 length: 16 residues. The CDR3 is CASSLVFRTAQETQYF. CDR3 DNA: TGCGCCAGCAGCTTGGTCTTCCGGACAGCCCAAGAGACCCAGTACTTC.

This chain links TRBV9 with TRBJ2-7, with D possibly being TRBD2 (5 bases). CDR1 is SGDLS and CDR2 is YYNGEE in the germline V gene. V was pared by 5 bases and J by 5 bases, with 20 bases between. CDR3 size: 15 residues. CDR3 protein: CASSPWPRARDEQYF. CDR3 in DNA: TGTGCCAGCAGTCCCTGGCCGAGGGCGCGGGACGAGCAGTACTTC. The full variable domain, in which reference TRBV9 and TRBJ2-7 provide the parts outside the CDR3, is DSGVTQTPKHLITATGQRVTLRCSPRSGDLSVYWYQQSLDQGLQFLIQYYNGEERAKGNILERFSAQQFPDLHSELNLSSLELGDSALYFCASSPWPRARDEQYFGPGTRLTVT.

On this clone itself: Other DNA sequences within the sample encode an identical CDR3. The V and J genes are TRBV6-5 and TRBJ2-7, with TRBD1 matching over 7 bases. Germline CDR1 and CDR2: MNHEY and SVGAGI. V was clipped by 6 bases and J by 5 bases; unmatched bases: 7. The CDR3 covers 13 residues. The DNA for the CDR3 is TGTGCCAGCAGACGACAGGGTGAGGACGAGCAGTACTTC. Amino acids: CASRRQGEDEQYF.

The rearrangement uses TRBV6-6 and TRBJ1-2; D might be TRBD1 (6 bases). The CDR3 is 13 residues long. V gave up 2 bases and J gave up 4 bases, with 8 bases separating them. Germline lookup yields CDR1 MNHNY and CDR2 SVGAGI (reference sequence). The CDR3 coding sequence is TGTGCCAGCAGTTACACGGACAGCTATGGCTACACCTTC. Translation: CASSYTDSYGYTF.

The J gene is TRBJ2-3, the V gene TRBV7-2; 7 nucleotides agree with TRBD2. V lost 5 bases and J lost 4; bases outside the gene matches: 15. CDR3 size: 17 residues. Per germline, CDR1 SGHTA and CDR2 FQGNSA. The CDR3 DNA sequence: TGTGCCAGCAGCCGCCGAAGGTTGCGACTAGCAGCAGATACGCAGTATTTT. Translating gives CASSRRRLRLAADTQYF. The variable domain in full, completed from reference TRBV7-2 and TRBJ2-3, reads GAGVSQSPSNKVTEKGKDVELRCDPISGHTALYWYRQSLGQGLEFLIYFQGNSAPDKSGLPSDRFSAERTGGSVSTLTIQRTQQEDSAVYLCASSRRRLRLAADTQYFGPGTRLTVL.

The V call is TRBV6-6, the J call TRBJ2-1, with a weak D call TRBD2 (5 bases). The germline CDR1 and CDR2 sequences are MNHNY and SVGAGI (reference sequence). The CDR3 consists of 15 residues. Trimming took 2 bases from V and 7 from J, leaving 15 bases between them. The chain's CDR3 is CASSYGLAWENEQFF. The CDR3 DNA follows: TGTGCCAGCAGTTACGGGCTAGCTTGGGAGAATGAGCAGTTCTTC.

The chain couples TRBV5-1 to TRBJ1-1; D is ambiguous. There are 14 residues in the CDR3. From germline, CDR1 is SGHRS and CDR2 YFSETQ. Trimming stripped 1 base from V and 3 bases from J, with 10 bases between. CDR3 DNA: TGCGCCAGCAGCTTGTCCACTTTCGACACTGAAGCTTTCTTT. Residues: CASSLSTFDTEAFF.

The genes are TRBV7-9 and TRBJ2-7; TRBD2 agrees at 8 bases. After removal of 0 bases from V and 0 bases from J, the junction contained 4 bases not matched to a gene. The CDR3 contains 16 residues. Looked up from germline, CDR1 is SEHNR and CDR2 is FQNEAQ (reference sequence). CDR3 nucleotides: TGTGCCAGCAGCTTAGCCGGCGGGAGGACCTCCTACGAGCAGTACTTC. It translates to CASSLAGGRTSYEQYF.